Below are 22 T cell receptor beta chains sequenced from a single sample in a study of Ad26.COV2.S vaccination and SARS-CoV-2 variants. Repertoires were generated with immunoSEQ multiplex PCR, while TCRdb's copy carries only in-frame clones and drops some. The sample comprises about 400,000 clones, around 89% of which are singletons, and around 2% rests with the top ten. Treatment defined: about 20 received Ad26.COV2.S at low or high dose, single or two shots; roughly 5 received placebo; per-sample allocation not given. Collection of the samples took place on day 63 after the first injection of vaccine or placebo. The material sequenced was peripheral blood, taken in a trial of Ad26.COV2.S vaccine versus placebo. These receptors all come from a person aged 18-65 years who received the Ad26.COV2.S COVID-19 vaccine or a placebo.

This chain connects TRBV7-3 to TRBJ1-2, with D hard to call. The CDR3 covers 15 residues. In germline, CDR1 is SGHTA, CDR2 FQGTGA. The ends were cut back, 3 bases at V and 0 bases at J, with 11 bases in the middle. The DNA for the CDR3 is TGTGCCAGCAGCTTGGACGGGCGCCCTAACTATGGCTACACCTTC. Its translation is CASSLDGRPNYGYTF.

The genes are TRBV27 and TRBJ1-5, with D perhaps matching TRBD1 (6 bases). The CDR3 length is 15 residues. CDR1 is MNHEY and CDR2 is SMNVEV in the germline V gene (reference sequence). Between the trimmed V and J ends, which lost 6 bases and 3 bases, there was a span of 15 bases. The DNA for the CDR3 is TGTGCCAGCAGCGCCGGGGGGCGGGACAATCAGCCCCAGCATTTT. Protein: CASSAGGRDNQPQHF.

The CDR3 region has the DNA TGTGCCTGGAGTGTACCGGGGGGTTCCTATGGCTACACCTTC. It codes for CAWSVPGGSYGYTF. The chain uses TRBV30 and TRBJ1-2, with D tentatively TRBD1 (5 bases). The germline V and J ends were trimmed by 0 bases and 4 bases, with 12 bases remaining between them. Germline V gene lookup returns CDR1 GTSNPN and CDR2 SVGIG (reference sequence). The length of the CDR3 is 14 residues.

This chain joins TRBV6-4 and TRBJ2-1, with 8 bases lining up with TRBD2. Germline CDR1 MRHNA, CDR2 SNTAGT. V lost 3 bases and J lost 7; bases outside the gene matches: 8. The CDR3 contains 15 residues. The CDR3 here is CASSDQAGVGNEQFF. CDR3 bases: TGTGCCAGCAGTGATCAAGCGGGAGTCGGAAATGAGCAGTTCTTC.

This chain uses TRBV27 with TRBJ2-3, with 7 bases aligning to TRBD2. The CDR3 spans 16 residues. The germline V gene encodes CDR1 MNHEY and CDR2 SMNVEV (reference sequence). The V and J ends lost 1 base and 6 bases, in that order; junction bases with no gene match: 10. The CDR3 DNA follows: TGTGCCAGCAGTTTATTACCACGGGGGGTCGACGATACGCAGTATTTT. As protein: CASSLLPRGVDDTQYF.

The count of this clone is one. The chain employs TRBV14 and TRBJ2-7, with a weak D call TRBD2 (5 bases). Trimming removed 0 bases at V and 2 bases at J, with 14 bases between. Germline V CDR1 and CDR2: SGHDN, FVKESK. The CDR3 extends over 16 amino acids. CDR3 sequence: CASSQDPSTRPYEQYF. The CDR3, as DNA: TGTGCCAGCAGCCAAGATCCCTCAACTAGACCCTACGAGCAGTACTTC. The entire variable domain, with the rest obtained from reference TRBV14 and TRBJ2-7, is as follows: EAGVTQFPSHSVIEKGQTVTLRCDPISGHDNLYWYRRVMGKEIKFLLHFVKESKQDESGMPNNRFLAERTGGTYSTLKVQPAELEDSGVYFCASSQDPSTRPYEQYFGPGTRLTVT.

The V call is TRBV30, the J call TRBJ1-2, with D unresolved. The CDR3 is 13 residues long. Germline V gene lookup returns CDR1 GTSNPN and CDR2 SVGIG (reference sequence). Trimming shortened V by 1 base and J by 4 bases, and 10 bases separated the two germline ends. CDR3 nucleotides: TGTGCCTGGAGTGAAGGCAGCTCCTATGGCTACACCTTC. Encoded protein: CAWSEGSSYGYTF.

The V and J genes are TRBV19 and TRBJ2-7; TRBD1 is a possible D gene (6 bases). The CDR3 totals 15 residues. Germline V gene data show CDR1 as LNHDA and CDR2 as SQIVND (reference sequence). V was shortened by 4 bases and J by 0 bases, with 13 bases between the two germline ends. CDR3 DNA: TGTGCCAGTAGTAGACATCAGGGGTCCTCCTACGAGCAGTACTTC. It codes for CASSRHQGSSYEQYF.

The chain couples TRBV7-3 to TRBJ2-2; 7 nucleotides line up with TRBD1. Trimming cost V 1 base and J 5 bases; bases outside gene matches: 4. This CDR3 region has 15 residues. CDR1 and CDR2 from the germline V gene are SGHTA and FQGTGA. The CDR3 nucleotides are TGTGCCAGCAGCTTAAACAGGGGAGAGACCGGGGAGCTGTTTTTT. Amino acid sequence: CASSLNRGETGELFF.

The V and J genes are TRBV6-2 or TRBV6-3 and TRBJ2-6, with D maybe TRBD2 (6 bases). The CDR3 loop spans 19 amino acids. In germline, CDR1 is MNHEY, CDR2 SVGEGT. V lost 6 bases to trimming and J lost 0 bases, with 21 bases between them. The CDR3, as DNA: TGTGCCAGCAGCGGACGGAGGGGTAGGACGATCTCTGGGGCCAACGTCCTGACTTTC. It codes for CASSGRRGRTISGANVLTF.

The chain has TRBV9 and TRBJ1-3; D not resolved. CDR3 length: 14 amino acids. Per germline, CDR1 SGDLS and CDR2 YYNGEE. Trimming removed 4 bases at V and 4 bases at J, with 12 bases between. Here the CDR3 reads CASSPRPGGNTIYF. For the CDR3, the DNA is TGTGCCAGCAGCCCTCGGCCAGGCGGAAACACCATATATTTT.

V and J are TRBV7-9 and TRBJ2-5; no reliable D call. The CDR3 is 13 residues long. Germline V gene sequence: CDR1 SEHNR, CDR2 FQNEAQ (reference sequence). Trimming cost V 5 bases and J 5 bases, with 12 bases left between them. DNA for the CDR3: TGTGCCAGCAGCCCCGCCGGGCTCGAGACCCAGTACTTC. Its translation: CASSPAGLETQYF.

This chain links TRBV2 with TRBJ1-1; D gene uncertain. Trimming removed 5 bases from V and 6 bases from J, with 13 bases in between. The germline V gene has CDR1 SNHLY and CDR2 FYNNEI. The CDR3 runs to 13 residues. The CDR3 region is CASSTLPTAEAFF. The CDR3 DNA reads as TGTGCCAGCAGTACCCTTCCTACAGCTGAAGCTTTCTTT.

In the case of this clone: This sample also contains other DNA sequences that code for the same CDR3. V and J are TRBV7-2 and TRBJ1-2; the D gene is possibly TRBD1 (5 bases). Germline V gene lookup returns CDR1 SGHTA and CDR2 FQGNSA. This CDR3 is built from 13 residues. V was clipped by 5 bases and J by 0 bases, with 7 bases between them. In nucleotides, the CDR3 is TGTGCCAGCAGCCCGGACACTAACTATGGCTACACCTTC. Its translation: CASSPDTNYGYTF.

The genes are TRBV2 and TRBJ1-5; no clear D. V shed 7 bases and J shed 1 base, with 11 bases lying between them. This CDR3 contains 14 residues. CDR1 and CDR2 from the germline V gene are SNHLY and FYNNEI. CDR3 sequence (DNA): TGTGCCAGCACCCTGGGAGCCAGCAATCAGCCCCAGCATTTT. This sequence encodes CASTLGASNQPQHF.

This rearrangement joins TRBV10-3 to TRBJ1-1, with D perhaps TRBD1 (6 bases). The V gene lost 8 bases and the J gene lost 1 base, with 11 bases spanning the gap. There are 13 residues in the CDR3. CDR1 is ENHRY, CDR2 SYGVKD, per germline. DNA for the CDR3: TGTGCCATCCGGACAGTTGGGAACACTGAAGCTTTCTTT. This codes for CAIRTVGNTEAFF.

The chain employs TRBV12-3 or TRBV12-4 and TRBJ2-5; D remains unclear. Trimming stripped 5 bases from V and 5 bases from J, with 9 bases between. CDR3 length: 12 amino acids. The CDR3: CASSTSRETQYF. For the CDR3, the DNA is TGTGCCAGCAGTACTTCTAGGGAGACCCAGTACTTC.

The chain combines TRBV18 with TRBJ2-7; D might be TRBD1 or TRBD2, each matching 5 bases. CDR1 KGHSH and CDR2 LQKENI come from the germline V gene. V was clipped by 1 base and J by 6 bases, with 19 bases between them. The CDR3 consists of 16 residues. CDR3 protein: CASSPRGTGLDIEQYF. The CDR3 bases are TGTGCCAGCTCACCACGGGGCACGGGGCTGGATATCGAGCAGTACTTC.

The chain carries TRBV3-1 (or the pseudogene TRBV3-2) and TRBJ2-5; D not resolved. The CDR3 totals 17 residues. CDR1 and CDR2 from the germline V gene are LGHDT and YNNKEL (reference sequence). Trimming left V 1 base short and J 4 bases short, with 19 bases between. As DNA, the CDR3 is TGTGCCAGCAGCCAAGTTGGTGCGGCCCGGGTGCGAGAGACCCAGTACTTC. As protein: CASSQVGAARVRETQYF.

This chain uses TRBV6-4 with TRBJ2-1; 8 nucleotides line up with TRBD2. The CDR3 extends over 13 amino acids. V lost 8 bases to trimming and J lost 2 bases; unmatched junction nucleotides: 2. Germline V lookup: CDR1 MRHNA, CDR2 SNTAGT. The CDR3 loop is CASAAGAYNEQFF. The CDR3 bases are TGTGCCAGCGCAGCGGGGGCCTACAATGAGCAGTTCTTC.

V and J are TRBV4-2 and TRBJ2-7, with 10 nucleotides matching TRBD2. J lost 3 bases, V lost 0 bases, and 2 bases had no gene match. Germline CDR1 is LGHNA and CDR2 is YNFKEQ. The CDR3 length is 15 residues. For the CDR3, the DNA is TGTGCCAGCAGCCAAGAAACTAGCGGGATCTACGAGCAGTACTTC. Amino acid sequence: CASSQETSGIYEQYF.

This rearrangement joins TRBV28 to TRBJ1-4; D is unclear. Looked up from germline, CDR1 is MDHEN and CDR2 is SYDVKM. The ends were cut back, 5 bases at V and 0 bases at J, with 13 bases in the middle. This CDR3 has 16 residues. In nucleotides, the CDR3 is TGTGCCAGCAGTCGCTACAGAGCCTCAACTAATGAAAAACTGTTTTTT. Translating it yields CASSRYRASTNEKLFF.